The 22 T cell receptor beta chains below all came from one sample that was sequenced in a study of blood T cells in healthy people across ages. Together with a sample-barcoded 5' primer, a J-beta primer mix was included in a second PCR lasting about 6 to 11 cycles. TCRdb reprocessed the 5' RACE reads via MiXCR and lists one record per CDR3 protein. This sample has 750,000 to 950,000 distinct CDR3 sequences, with 53% found just once. Sequencing was carried out using blood. These receptors were collected from an elderly man in good health.

V is TRBV6-6 and J is TRBJ2-1; 7 positions match TRBD2. CDR3 length equals 17 residues. The ends lost 5 bases at V and 0 bases at J; junction bases unmatched: 10. Germline V gene data show CDR1 as MNHNY and CDR2 as SVGAGI (reference sequence). The CDR3 loop is CASSPGGLGRSYNEQFF. CDR3 DNA sequence: TGTGCCAGCAGTCCCGGAGGACTAGGTCGCTCCTACAATGAGCAGTTCTTC.

The chain carries TRBV12-3 or TRBV12-4 and TRBJ2-1, with D possibly TRBD1 on 7 matching bases. V shed 6 bases and J shed 8 bases, with 29 bases lying between them. This CDR3 region has 18 residues. The CDR3 here is CASSPTGWRASPLDEQFF. As DNA, the CDR3 is TGTGCCAGCAGCCCGACAGGGTGGAGGGCCAGCCCCTTAGATGAGCAGTTCTTC.

The V and J genes are TRBV27 and TRBJ2-3, with 10 positions matching TRBD2. From germline, CDR1 is MNHEY and CDR2 SMNVEV (reference sequence). Unmatched junction bases numbered 0, after V lost 6 bases and J lost 0 bases. The CDR3 extends over 14 amino acids. The DNA for the CDR3 is TGTGCCAGCAGGACTAGCGGGAGCACAGATACGCAGTATTTT. It yields the protein CASRTSGSTDTQYF.

DNA of the CDR3: TGTGCCAGCAGTTTGGGTAGCGGGAGAGTTGACGAGCAGTACTTC. Its protein is CASSLGSGRVDEQYF. The chain carries TRBV27 and TRBJ2-5, with 9 bases aligning to TRBD2. Judging by the DNA end, TRBJ2-7 fits better; the J call may be wrong. This CDR3 region has 15 residues. Germline CDR1 is MNHEY and CDR2 is SMNVEV (reference sequence).

The sample holds a few counts of this clonotype. This rearrangement joins TRBV6-4 to TRBJ2-3; 11 positions agree with TRBD2. Germline loops: CDR1 MRHNA, CDR2 SNTAGT. Losses at the gene ends were 4 bases for V and 4 bases for J; bases not matched to a gene: 7. The CDR3 sequence is 16 residues long. DNA of the CDR3: TGTGCCAGCAGTGCGCGTAGCGGGAGGGGTGCAGATACGCAGTATTTT. Residues: CASSARSGRGADTQYF.

This clonotype showed up just a few times. The rearrangement uses TRBV3-1 and TRBJ1-2, with TRBD1 as a possible D gene (5 bases). The CDR3 runs 13 residues. Trimming cost V 7 bases and J 4 bases, with 13 bases left between them. Germline V lookup: CDR1 LGHDT, CDR2 YNNKEL (reference sequence). The CDR3 DNA sequence: TGTGCCAGCACACCAAGTGGGGGCTATGGCTACACCTTC. Its translation is CASTPSGGYGYTF. Supplemented by reference TRBV3-1 and TRBJ1-2, the full variable domain reads DTAVSQTPKYLVTQMGNDKSIKCEQNLGHDTMYWYKQDSKKFLKIMFSYNNKELIINETVPNRFSPKSPDKAHLNLHINSLELGDSAVYFCASTPSGGYGYTFGSGTRLTVV.

In DNA, the CDR3 is TGCGCCAGCAGCGTACCATTTAGAGGCATCGCGTATTTT. This encodes CASSVPFRGIAYF. The chain is built from TRBV4-1 and TRBJ2-3; D gene ambiguous. Germline assignment: CDR1 MGHRA and CDR2 YSYEKL. This CDR3 region has 13 residues. Between the trimmed V and J ends, which lost 5 bases and 14 bases, there was a span of 20 bases.

V usage is TRBV10-3 and J usage is TRBJ2-7; either TRBD1 or TRBD2 may fit D (5 bases each). Looked up from germline, CDR1 is ENHRY and CDR2 is SYGVKD. The CDR3 loop spans 15 amino acids. The V and J ends lost 0 bases and 6 bases respectively, with 15 bases between them. CDR3 sequence (DNA): TGTGCCATCAGTGAGTCGAAGGCAGGGAGAAGCGAGCAGTACTTC. This encodes CAISESKAGRSEQYF.

The V call is TRBV29-1, the J call TRBJ2-3; 9 nucleotides match TRBD1. Trimming at V came to 2 bases and at J to 3 bases, leaving 3 bases not matched to a gene. CDR3 length: 14 residues. The germline V gene encodes CDR1 SQVTM and CDR2 ANQGSEA. As DNA, the CDR3 is TGCAGCGTTGAAAAGACAGGGGGTACAGATACGCAGTATTTT. Translated: CSVEKTGGTDTQYF.

The chain employs TRBV20-1 and TRBJ1-4, with D unresolved. V lost 6 bases and J lost 8, with 13 bases in between. Germline CDR1 reads DFQATT; CDR2 reads SNEGSKA (reference sequence). This CDR3 has 12 amino acids. The CDR3 nucleotides are TGCAGTGCCCGTGTGGCCGGGGAAAAACTGTTTTTT. Translating it yields CSARVAGEKLFF.

This rearrangement joins TRBV28 to TRBJ1-1; D is uncertain. The V end was cut by 2 bases, the J end by 9 bases, with 19 bases between. The CDR3 length is 15 residues. From germline, CDR1 is MDHEN and CDR2 SYDVKM. CDR3 coding DNA: TGTGCCAGCAGTTTACGGTCCGGGTGGCTAAACAAAGCTTTCTTT. It codes for CASSLRSGWLNKAFF.

In its sample, this clonotype was seen a few times. The V and J genes are TRBV27 and TRBJ2-5, with TRBD1 identical over 10 bases. Germline CDR1 MNHEY, CDR2 SMNVEV (reference sequence). The trim removed 5 bases at V and 5 bases at J, leaving 5 bases unmatched. The CDR3 runs 14 residues. The CDR3 protein is CASSPRTGGETQYF. The CDR3, as DNA: TGTGCCAGCAGTCCACGGACAGGGGGGGAGACCCAGTACTTC.

In this sample, this clonotype turned up a few times. The chain is built from TRBV29-1 and TRBJ2-5, with no clear D. The CDR3 has 12 amino acids. V lost 6 bases and J 5 bases, leaving 13 bases between the germline ends. Germline CDR1 reads SQVTM; CDR2 reads ANQGSEA. The CDR3 DNA reads TGCAGCGTCGGCCGGGCCGAGGAGACCCAGTACTTC. Translation gives CSVGRAEETQYF.

The J gene is TRBJ2-5, the V gene TRBV21-1; the DNA was not used to check the table's D call, TRBD2. With the DNA end fitting TRBJ2-7 better, the J assignment may be wrong. TRBV21-1 is flagged as a pseudogene. This CDR3 has 15 residues. CDR3 coding DNA: TGTGCCAGCAGCAAAGGGACGGGAATTGGGGACGAGCAGTACTTC. Translation: CASSKGTGIGDEQYF.

The rearrangement joins TRBV25-1 to TRBJ2-3; 7 nucleotides match TRBD1. V lost 3 bases to trimming and J lost 11 bases; unmatched junction nucleotides: 5. CDR1 is MGHDK and CDR2 is SYGVNS in the germline V gene. This CDR3 comprises 12 residues. The CDR3 DNA follows: TGTGCCAGCAGTGACAGACAGGGTCGGCAGTATTTT. It translates to CASSDRQGRQYF.

The chain uses TRBV27 and TRBJ2-7, with D tentatively TRBD1 or TRBD2 (5 bases each). CDR1 and CDR2 from the germline V gene are MNHEY and SMNVEV (reference sequence). V was clipped by 2 bases and J by 4 bases, with 15 bases between them. The CDR3 extends over 15 amino acids. As DNA, the CDR3 is TGTGCCAGCAGTTTAGGGTGGGGGTTCAATTACGAGCAGTACTTC. This encodes CASSLGWGFNYEQYF.

This chain connects TRBV7-9 to TRBJ2-7; 10 positions match TRBD1. With 1 base clipped from V and 4 bases from J, the junction kept 7 bases outside the gene matches. The CDR3 consists of 16 residues. The germline V gene has CDR1 SEHNR and CDR2 FQNEAQ (reference sequence). The CDR3 DNA reads TGTGCCAGCAGCTTAGGAGGTACGGGACAGGGGTACGAGCAGTACTTC. Translated, it gives CASSLGGTGQGYEQYF.

CDR3 nucleotide sequence: TGTGCCAGCAGCTCTTCGGGGGGGACTCAAGATACGCAGTATTTT. Translated: CASSSSGGTQDTQYF. This rearrangement joins TRBV7-9 to TRBJ2-3, with TRBD2 matching 8 bases. There are 15 residues in the CDR3. The V and J ends lost 4 bases and 5 bases, in that order; junction bases with no gene match: 8. Germline CDR1 and CDR2: SEHNR and FQNEAQ (reference sequence). The whole variable domain, remainder taken from reference TRBV7-9 and TRBJ2-3, is DTGVSQNPRHKITKRGQNVTFRCDPISEHNRLYWYRQTLGQGPEFLTYFQNEAQLEKSRLLSDRFSAERPKGSFSTLEIQRTEQGDSAMYLCASSSSGGTQDTQYFGPGTRLTVL.

The chain joins TRBV16 to TRBJ1-2; D gene unclear. V was cut by 1 base and J by 0 bases, with 9 bases left in between. The germline V gene encodes CDR1 KGHSY and CDR2 FQNENV. This CDR3 region has 15 residues. The DNA of the CDR3 is TGTGCCAGCAGCCAATATTCGTCTTCTAACTATGGCTACACCTTC. Its translation: CASSQYSSSNYGYTF.

The gene calls are TRBV5-5 and TRBJ1-1; D is possibly TRBD1 (5 bases). Germline V gives CDR1 SGHKS, CDR2 YYEKEE (reference sequence). The CDR3 runs to 16 residues. Trimming cost V 4 bases and J 0 bases, with 16 bases left between them. Written as DNA, the CDR3 is TGTGCCAGCAGCACTACCGGGACGTACATGAACACTGAAGCTTTCTTT. Protein: CASSTTGTYMNTEAFF.

This clonotype was recorded at least ten times. This rearrangement joins TRBV15 to TRBJ2-3; 10 bases align to TRBD2. V trimming: 0 bases; J trimming: 3 bases; junction bases outside the gene matches: 9. The CDR3 covers 18 residues. Germline V gene data show CDR1 as LNHNV and CDR2 as YYDKDF (reference sequence). The CDR3 nucleotides read TGTGCCACCAGCAGAGATCCCTTGCTAGCGGGAGTTACAGATACGCAGTATTTT. It specifies CATSRDPLLAGVTDTQYF.

This chain joins TRBV12-3 or TRBV12-4 and TRBJ2-5; D gene unclear. The CDR3 is 13 amino acids. V lost 6 bases, J lost 2 bases, and 10 bases lay in between. For the CDR3, the DNA is TGTGCCAGCAGCCGCTGGGATCAAGAGACCCAGTACTTC. It codes for CASSRWDQETQYF.